The clone carrying this T cell receptor (beta chain) occurred many times. The antigen remains unidentified. The CDR3 runs to 13 residues. CDR1 is SEHNR and CDR2 is FQNEAQ in the germline V gene (reference sequence). Trimming stripped 10 bases from V and 5 bases from J, with 17 bases between. Using quantitative 5'-RACE with molecular barcodes, the authors made TCR beta libraries. TCRdb ran MiXCR on the 5' RACE reads and lists one entry per CDR3 protein. The table has 750,000 to 850,000 distinct CDR3 sequences, 12% seen once; the top ten hold roughly 0.51%. The record originates from a study of CD8 T cells in ankylosing spondylitis. Study-wide results and caveats: Reports of some motif variants in reactive arthritis synovial fluid and blood predate this one. Blood from ankylosing spondylitis patients appeared to carry a characteristic roughly 8-variant TCR beta motif. Clones that were linked to disease were CD8+ and were relatively rare in peripheral blood. From matched ankylosing spondylitis synovial fluid, disease-linked clones were reportedly recovered at significantly enriched levels.

Sequenced: blood, either unsorted or a sorted T cell fraction (not recorded which). The source is a male donor with ankylosing spondylitis. The rearrangement joins TRBV7-9 to TRBJ1-1; D remains ambiguous. CDR3 sequence (DNA): TGTGCCATTAGAACCATTCTGTTGACTGAAGCTTTCTTT. Translating it yields CAIRTILLTEAFF. The complete variable domain, with remaining parts taken from reference TRBV7-9 and TRBJ1-1, reads DTGVSQNPRHKITKRGQNVTFRCDPISEHNRLYWYRQTLGQGPEFLTYFQNEAQLEKSRLLSDRFSAERPKGSFSTLEIQRTEQGDSAMYLCAIRTILLTEAFFGQGTRLTVV.